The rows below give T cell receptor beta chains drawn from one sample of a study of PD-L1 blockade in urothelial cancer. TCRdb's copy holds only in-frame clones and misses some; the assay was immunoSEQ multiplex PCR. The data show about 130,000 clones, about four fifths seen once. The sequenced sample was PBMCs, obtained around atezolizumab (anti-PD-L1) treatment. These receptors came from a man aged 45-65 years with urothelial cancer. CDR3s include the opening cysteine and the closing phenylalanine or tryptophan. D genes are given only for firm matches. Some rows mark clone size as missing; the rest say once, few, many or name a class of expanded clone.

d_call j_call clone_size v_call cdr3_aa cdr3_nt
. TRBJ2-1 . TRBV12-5 CASGLVTGAGHNEQFF TGTGCTAGTGGTTTGGTAACGGGAGCAGGGCACAATGAGCAGTTCTTC
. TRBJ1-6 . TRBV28 CASGFRVGANSPLHF TGTGCCAGCGGGTTTCGGGTCGGAGCTAATTCACCCCTCCACTTT
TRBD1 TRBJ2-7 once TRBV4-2 CASSQEMAGGREQYF TGTGCCAGCAGCCAAGAGATGGCAGGGGGTCGCGAGCAGTACTTC
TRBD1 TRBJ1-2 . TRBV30 CASGGVSYGYTF TGTGCCTCAGGGGGCGTGTCCTATGGCTACACCTTC
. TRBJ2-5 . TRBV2 CASSVVQEIQYF TGTGCCAGCAGTGTGGTGCAAGAGATCCAGTACTTC
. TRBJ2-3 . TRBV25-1 CASSESEVTDTQYF TGTGCCAGCAGTGAATCCGAGGTGACAGATACGCAGTATTTT
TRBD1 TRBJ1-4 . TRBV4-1 CASSRPGTVEKLFF TGCGCCAGCAGCCGTCCCGGGACAGTAGAAAAACTGTTTTTT
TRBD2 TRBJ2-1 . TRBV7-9 CASSLVGSTSGRGNEQFF TGTGCCAGCAGCTTAGTTGGCTCGACTAGCGGGAGAGGGAATGAGCAGTTCTTC
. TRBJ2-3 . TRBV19 CASSIGGGQRTDTQYF TGTGCCAGTAGTATAGGGGGCGGACAGCGCACAGATACGCAGTATTTT
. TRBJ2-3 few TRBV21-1 CASSKDRDRVGHTQYF TGTGCCAGCAGCAAAGACCGGGACAGGGTAGGTCATACGCAGTATTTT
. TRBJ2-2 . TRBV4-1 CASSQVFSTGELFF TGCGCCAGCAGCCAAGTCTTCTCCACCGGGGAGCTGTTTTTT
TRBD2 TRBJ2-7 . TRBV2 CASSFGTSGYSTYEQYF TGTGCCAGCAGCTTCGGGACTAGCGGTTACTCCACCTACGAGCAGTACTTC
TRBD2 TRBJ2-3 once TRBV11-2 CASSVGTSGTDTQYF TGTGCCAGCAGCGTCGGGACTAGCGGCACAGATACGCAGTATTTT
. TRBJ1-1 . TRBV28 CASSSPGELNTEAFF TGTGCCAGCAGTTCCCCGGGGGAACTGAACACTGAAGCTTTCTTT
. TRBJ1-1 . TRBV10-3 CAIRDGQMNTEAFF TGTGCCATCAGAGACGGACAAATGAACACTGAAGCTTTCTTT
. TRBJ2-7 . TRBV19 CASSMYSYEQYF TGTGCCAGTAGTATGTACTCCTACGAGCAGTACTTC